The rows below give T cell receptor beta chains drawn from one sample of a study of cytomegalovirus exposure and HLA in healthy donors. Data came from immunoSEQ multiplex PCR; TCRdb stores just in-frame clones and leaves some out. The data show around 95,000 clones, roughly 80% seen once. Sequencing was carried out using PBMCs. These receptors were obtained from a man younger than 45 in good health and CMV-seropositive. CDR3s include the opening cysteine and the closing phenylalanine or tryptophan. A D gene is named only where the DNA matches it firmly. Part of the rows lack a size; the others show once, few, many or a class for expanded clones.

cdr3_nt: TGTGCCAGCAAGTGGACAGGATCATCCTACGAGCAGTACTTC
cdr3_aa: CASKWTGSSYEQYF
cdr3_length: 14
clone_size: -
d_call: TRBD1
j_call: TRBJ2-7
v_call: TRBV6-5

cdr3_nt: TGTGCCAGCAGCTTGGATACAGGGGCTTTCTACGAGCAGTACTTC
cdr3_aa: CASSLDTGAFYEQYF
cdr3_length: 15
clone_size: -
d_call: TRBD1
j_call: TRBJ2-7
v_call: TRBV5-4

cdr3_nt: TGCGCCAGCAGCTTGCGTCTCTCCTACGAGCAGTACTTC
cdr3_aa: CASSLRLSYEQYF
cdr3_length: 13
clone_size: once
d_call: -
j_call: TRBJ2-7
v_call: TRBV5-1

cdr3_nt: TGTGCCAGCAGCTTAGGTTCGGCGGGAGTCACAGATACGCAGTATTTT
cdr3_aa: CASSLGSAGVTDTQYF
cdr3_length: 16
clone_size: once
d_call: TRBD2
j_call: TRBJ2-3
v_call: TRBV7-6

cdr3_nt: TGTGCCAGCAGAAGAGGGAGCGCTAATGAGCAGTTCTTC
cdr3_aa: CASRRGSANEQFF
cdr3_length: 13
clone_size: once
d_call: -
j_call: TRBJ2-1
v_call: TRBV27

cdr3_nt: TGTGCCAGCAGTTCAGGGGTCGAGCAGTACTTC
cdr3_aa: CASSSGVEQYF
cdr3_length: 11
clone_size: -
d_call: -
j_call: TRBJ2-7
v_call: TRBV28

cdr3_nt: TGTGCCAGCTTGAGCGGGAGGGACCCAGATACGCAGTATTTT
cdr3_aa: CASLSGRDPDTQYF
cdr3_length: 14
clone_size: -
d_call: TRBD2
j_call: TRBJ2-3
v_call: TRBV2

cdr3_nt: TGTGCCAGCAGTCCATTCTCTTTAGCGGTCGAGGACGAGCAGTACTTC
cdr3_aa: CASSPFSLAVEDEQYF
cdr3_length: 16
clone_size: -
d_call: -
j_call: TRBJ2-7
v_call: TRBV28

cdr3_nt: TGTGCCACCGGGGGGGATACGCAGTATTTT
cdr3_aa: CATGGDTQYF
cdr3_length: 10
clone_size: -
d_call: TRBD2
j_call: TRBJ2-3
v_call: TRBV2

cdr3_nt: TGTGCCAGCAGCGTAGAATACAGGGCCTCCGGGGAGCTGTTTTTT
cdr3_aa: CASSVEYRASGELFF
cdr3_length: 15
clone_size: few
d_call: -
j_call: TRBJ2-2
v_call: TRBV9

cdr3_nt: TGTGCCAGCAGTCTCAACCCGACAGGGACAAGCACTGAAGCTTTCTTT
cdr3_aa: CASSLNPTGTSTEAFF
cdr3_length: 16
clone_size: -
d_call: TRBD1
j_call: TRBJ1-1
v_call: TRBV27

cdr3_nt: TGTGCCAGCAGCCTTACAGCTTCCTACGAGCAGTACTTC
cdr3_aa: CASSLTASYEQYF
cdr3_length: 13
clone_size: few
d_call: -
j_call: TRBJ2-7
v_call: TRBV7-9

cdr3_nt: TGTGCCAGCAGCCCCCAGGGGGACCTAGGGAACACCATATATTTT
cdr3_aa: CASSPQGDLGNTIYF
cdr3_length: 15
clone_size: -
d_call: TRBD1
j_call: TRBJ1-3
v_call: TRBV7-2

cdr3_nt: TGTGCCAGCAGGGTCGGGACTAGCCGCACAGATACGCAGTATTTT
cdr3_aa: CASRVGTSRTDTQYF
cdr3_length: 15
clone_size: -
d_call: TRBD2
j_call: TRBJ2-3
v_call: TRBV6-5

cdr3_nt: TGTGCCAGCAGTGAACCTCGCGCCGCCTACGAGCAGTACTTC
cdr3_aa: CASSEPRAAYEQYF
cdr3_length: 14
clone_size: -
d_call: -
j_call: TRBJ2-7
v_call: TRBV2

cdr3_nt: TGTGCCAGCAGCTCTTTGACGGGACTAGCGGGAGGGTTAGGTGAGCAGTTCTTC
cdr3_aa: CASSSLTGLAGGLGEQFF
cdr3_length: 18
clone_size: -
d_call: TRBD2
j_call: TRBJ2-1
v_call: TRBV5-5

cdr3_nt: TGTGCCAGCAGCTCTCCCGAGCAGTTCTTC
cdr3_aa: CASSSPEQFF
cdr3_length: 10
clone_size: -
d_call: -
j_call: TRBJ2-1
v_call: TRBV7-9

cdr3_nt: TGTGCCAGCAGCTTCCTGGCGGACACCGGGGAGCTGTTTTTT
cdr3_aa: CASSFLADTGELFF
cdr3_length: 14
clone_size: -
d_call: -
j_call: TRBJ2-2
v_call: TRBV11-2

cdr3_nt: TGTGCCTGGAGCCCTCCCGGGGTTTCACCCCTCCACTTT
cdr3_aa: CAWSPPGVSPLHF
cdr3_length: 13
clone_size: -
d_call: -
j_call: TRBJ1-6
v_call: TRBV30

cdr3_nt: TGTGCCAGCAGTTCCCTCCCCCCCAGGGGTGATGAAAAACTGTTTTTT
cdr3_aa: CASSSLPPRGDEKLFF
cdr3_length: 16
clone_size: -
d_call: -
j_call: TRBJ1-4
v_call: TRBV28

cdr3_nt: TGTGCCAGCAGCCCCGGGACTAGCGGAAACCCCCTCTCCTACAATGAGCAGTTCTTC
cdr3_aa: CASSPGTSGNPLSYNEQFF
cdr3_length: 19
clone_size: -
d_call: TRBD2
j_call: TRBJ2-1
v_call: TRBV7-9

cdr3_nt: TGTGCCAGCAGCACTCGAGTAGGGAGCGGGTACAATGAGCAGTTCTTC
cdr3_aa: CASSTRVGSGYNEQFF
cdr3_length: 16
clone_size: -
d_call: -
j_call: TRBJ2-1
v_call: TRBV7-9

cdr3_nt: TGTGCCAGCAGCGTAAATCCCGCAGGGAAGTCCGAGCAGTACTTC
cdr3_aa: CASSVNPAGKSEQYF
cdr3_length: 15
clone_size: -
d_call: -
j_call: TRBJ2-7
v_call: TRBV9

cdr3_nt: TGTGCCAGCAGCTTACAAGCGGGAGCCAATGAGCAGTTCTTC
cdr3_aa: CASSLQAGANEQFF
cdr3_length: 14
clone_size: few
d_call: TRBD2
j_call: TRBJ2-1
v_call: TRBV7-2

cdr3_nt: TGTGCCAGCAGTTACTCTTGGGACAGGGGGGCCTACGAGCAGTACTTC
cdr3_aa: CASSYSWDRGAYEQYF
cdr3_length: 16
clone_size: -
d_call: TRBD1
j_call: TRBJ2-7
v_call: TRBV6-5

cdr3_nt: TGTGCCAGCAGCTTTGCGGGAGGAAGCTCCTACAATGAGCAGTTCTTC
cdr3_aa: CASSFAGGSSYNEQFF
cdr3_length: 16
clone_size: -
d_call: TRBD2
j_call: TRBJ2-1
v_call: TRBV11-2

cdr3_nt: TGTGCCAGCACTATACAGGGGGCGCCCACTGAAGCTTTCTTT
cdr3_aa: CASTIQGAPTEAFF
cdr3_length: 14
clone_size: -
d_call: TRBD1
j_call: TRBJ1-1
v_call: TRBV7-2

cdr3_nt: TGTGCCAGCTCGCCCACGACAGGAATGAACACCGAAGCTTTCTTT
cdr3_aa: CASSPTTGMNTEAFF
cdr3_length: 15
clone_size: -
d_call: -
j_call: TRBJ1-1
v_call: TRBV18

cdr3_nt: TGTGCCAGCAGCGCCTGGACTCTACCGGCCCACAATGAGCAGTTCTTC
cdr3_aa: CASSAWTLPAHNEQFF
cdr3_length: 16
clone_size: -
d_call: -
j_call: TRBJ2-1
v_call: TRBV9

cdr3_nt: TGTGCCAGCAGTTTGGGACAGTCCTCCTACGAGCAGTACTTC
cdr3_aa: CASSLGQSSYEQYF
cdr3_length: 14
clone_size: -
d_call: TRBD1
j_call: TRBJ2-7
v_call: TRBV6-5

cdr3_nt: TGTGCCAGCAGCTTCAAAACGCGGCAGCCGGGGGACACCATATATTTT
cdr3_aa: CASSFKTRQPGDTIYF
cdr3_length: 16
clone_size: -
d_call: -
j_call: TRBJ1-3
v_call: TRBV5-4